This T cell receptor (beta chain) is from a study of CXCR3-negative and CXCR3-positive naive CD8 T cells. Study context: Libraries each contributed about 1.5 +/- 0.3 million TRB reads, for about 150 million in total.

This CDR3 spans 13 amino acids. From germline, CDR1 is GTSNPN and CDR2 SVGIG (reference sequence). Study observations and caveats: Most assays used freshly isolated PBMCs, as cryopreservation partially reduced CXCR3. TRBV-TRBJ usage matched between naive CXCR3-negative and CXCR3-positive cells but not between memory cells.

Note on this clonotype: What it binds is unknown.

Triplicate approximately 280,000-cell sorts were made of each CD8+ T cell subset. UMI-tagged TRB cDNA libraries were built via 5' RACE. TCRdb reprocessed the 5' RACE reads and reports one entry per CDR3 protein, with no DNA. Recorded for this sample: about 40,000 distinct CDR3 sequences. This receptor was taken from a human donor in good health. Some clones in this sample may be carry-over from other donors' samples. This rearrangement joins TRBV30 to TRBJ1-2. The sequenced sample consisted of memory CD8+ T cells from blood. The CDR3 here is CAHDDQEPYGYTF.